These 28 T cell receptor beta chains were sequenced from one sample in a study of cytotoxic CD8 clonotypes in ibrutinib-treated CLL. Generated by immunoSEQ multiplex PCR, the TCRdb table keeps only in-frame clones and is missing some. The sample lists roughly 56,000 clones, roughly 70% seen once, with around 45% in the top ten. The material was PBMCs, obtained after 12 months of ibrutinib treatment. Source of these receptors: a human donor with chronic lymphocytic leukemia.

The chain links TRBV20-1 to TRBJ2-5; D unclear. This CDR3 is built from 11 residues. The ends were cut back, 3 bases at V and 1 base at J, with 3 bases in the middle. Germline CDR1 reads DFQATT; CDR2 reads SNEGSKA (reference sequence). The DNA of the CDR3 is TGCAGTGCTAGCCTCCAAGAGACCCAGTACTTC. This encodes CSASLQETQYF.

V is TRBV11-2 and J is TRBJ2-1, with 9 positions matching TRBD2. The V gene end was trimmed by 1 base and the J gene end by 2 bases; junction bases not matched to a gene: 3. Germline loops: CDR1 SGHAT, CDR2 FQNNGV. This CDR3 has 16 amino acids. The CDR3 nucleotides are TGTGCCAGCAGCTTAGTAACTAGCGGGCCCTACAATGAGCAGTTCTTC. Protein sequence: CASSLVTSGPYNEQFF. Variable domain in full (rest from reference TRBV11-2 and TRBJ2-1): EAGVAQSPRYKIIEKRQSVAFWCNPISGHATLYWYQQILGQGPKLLIQFQNNGVVDDSQLPKDRFSAERLKGVDSTLKIQPAKLEDSAVYLCASSLVTSGPYNEQFFGPGTRLTVL.

This chain uses TRBV11-2 with TRBJ2-2; D unresolved. Per germline, CDR1 SGHAT and CDR2 FQNNGV. This CDR3 has 15 residues. With 2 bases removed from V and 0 bases from J, the gap between germline ends came to 7 bases. In nucleotides, the CDR3 is TGTGCCAGCAGCTTAACGGCGCCGAACACCGGGGAGCTGTTTTTT. This encodes CASSLTAPNTGELFF.

The chain joins TRBV28 to TRBJ1-5; unclear D gene. Trimming shortened V by 7 bases and J by 4 bases, and 17 bases separated the two germline ends. The germline V gene encodes CDR1 MDHEN and CDR2 SYDVKM. The CDR3 has 15 amino acids. In DNA, the CDR3 is TGTGCCAGCACCGACTTTGAGCAGAGGAATCAGCCCCAGCATTTT. Translating it yields CASTDFEQRNQPQHF.

This clone was picked up a small number of times. This chain links TRBV2 with TRBJ2-2; D is undetermined. Trimming cost V 2 bases and J 5 bases, with 6 bases left between them. The germline CDR1 and CDR2 sequences are SNHLY and FYNNEI. This CDR3 is built from 13 residues. Here the CDR3 reads CASSERQTGELFF. In DNA form, the CDR3 reads TGTGCCAGCAGTGAACGGCAGACCGGGGAGCTGTTTTTT.

This clone was counted a few times. V is TRBV5-1 and J is TRBJ2-7, with a weak D call TRBD2 (6 bases). CDR1 is SGHRS and CDR2 is YFSETQ in the germline V gene. V was trimmed by 0 bases and J by 7 bases, leaving 17 bases between them. The CDR3 length is 15 residues. CDR3 sequence (DNA): TGCGCCAGCAGCTTGGAGGGTGGGAGGTTTGGAGAGCAGTACTTC. This encodes CASSLEGGRFGEQYF.

The chain uses TRBV15 and TRBJ1-2; D call uncertain. V was clipped by 1 base and J by 4 bases, with 10 bases between them. This CDR3 contains 14 residues. Germline V gene sequence: CDR1 LNHNV, CDR2 YYDKDF (reference sequence). The CDR3 reads CATSRGGMGYGYTF. DNA of the CDR3: TGTGCCACCAGCAGAGGAGGTATGGGCTATGGCTACACCTTC.

The chain has TRBV6-1 and TRBJ1-5; possible D gene TRBD1, 5 bases. Between the trimmed V and J ends, which lost 2 bases and 7 bases, there was a span of 24 bases. CDR1 is MNHNS, CDR2 SASEGT, per germline. The CDR3 contains 18 residues. The DNA for the CDR3 is TGTGCCAGCAGTGAATCCACGCGGGGCAGCCTTCGAGCGCAGCCCCAGCATTTT. This gives the protein CASSESTRGSLRAQPQHF.

This clone occurred a few times. The chain carries TRBV6-5 and TRBJ2-7; possibly TRBD2 for D (5 bases). V was cut by 4 bases and J by 9 bases, with 19 bases left in between. The CDR3 is made up of 14 amino acids. The germline V gene encodes CDR1 MNHEY and CDR2 SVGAGI. The CDR3 DNA reads TGTGCCAGCAGTTCCGGCAGCCCAAATGGACTGCAGTACTTC. This encodes CASSSGSPNGLQYF.

This chain joins TRBV13 and TRBJ2-2; D unresolved. CDR1 is PRHDT and CDR2 is FYEKMQ in the germline V gene (reference sequence). The CDR3 is 16 residues long. Trimming left V 2 bases short and J 7 bases short, with 17 bases between. The CDR3: CASSLRSSARGGELFF. In DNA, the CDR3 is TGTGCCAGCAGCTTAAGGTCCAGCGCCCGAGGCGGGGAGCTGTTTTTT.

The CDR3 sequence: CASSLGLAGGLPSIETQYF. CDR3 in DNA: TGTGCCAGCAGCTTGGGACTAGCGGGAGGCCTTCCCTCAATAGAGACCCAGTACTTC. This sequence joins TRBV5-4 and TRBJ2-5, with 13 bases lining up with TRBD2. CDR3 length: 19 residues. CDR1 SGHNT and CDR2 YYREEE come from the germline V gene (reference sequence). V dropped 0 bases and J dropped 4; count of bases not matched to a gene: 12. Using reference TRBV5-4 and TRBJ2-5 for the parts outside the CDR3, the full variable domain is ETGVTQSPTHLIKTRGQQVTLRCSSQSGHNTVSWYQQALGQGPQFIFQYYREEENGRGNFPPRFSGLQFPNYSSELNVNALELDDSALYLCASSLGLAGGLPSIETQYFGPGTRLLVL.

This clone turned up a few times. V is TRBV7-2 and J is TRBJ2-5, with TRBD1 matching over 8 bases. The V segment lost 2 bases and the J segment 4 bases; nucleotides outside the gene matches: 3. Germline CDR1 is SGHTA and CDR2 is FQGNSA. The CDR3 extends over 14 amino acids. The chain's CDR3 is CASSLPDRGETQYF. CDR3 coding DNA: TGTGCCAGCAGCTTACCAGACAGGGGAGAGACCCAGTACTTC.

The chain recombines TRBV6-5 with TRBJ1-2; TRBD1 agrees at 11 bases. V lost 5 bases, J lost 6 bases, and 8 bases stayed unmatched. Germline V gene sequence: CDR1 MNHEY, CDR2 SVGAGI. CDR3 length: 15 amino acids. CDR3 nucleotides: TGTGCCAGCAGTACCTTCCGGACAGGGGGCGATGGCTACACCTTC. As protein: CASSTFRTGGDGYTF.

This chain uses TRBV5-1 with TRBJ2-5; D call uncertain. The V and J ends lost 2 bases and 1 base respectively, with 3 bases between them. The CDR3 extends over 12 amino acids. The germline gives CDR1 SGHRS, CDR2 YFSETQ. The DNA of the CDR3 is TGCGCCAGCAGCTTATCCCAAGAGACCCAGTACTTC. The encoded protein is CASSLSQETQYF.

The V gene is TRBV19, the J gene TRBJ2-5, with 9 bases aligning to TRBD1. This CDR3 has 15 amino acids. Germline trimming cut 5 bases from V and 5 bases from J; bases unmatched to any gene: 9. Germline assignment: CDR1 LNHDA and CDR2 SQIVND (reference sequence). In nucleotides, the CDR3 is TGTGCCAGTAGTTTGGGACAGGGATATAGGGAGACCCAGTACTTC. It translates to CASSLGQGYRETQYF.

The chain links TRBV28 to TRBJ2-7; D tentatively reads TRBD1 or TRBD2 (6 bases each). Germline lookup yields CDR1 MDHEN and CDR2 SYDVKM. V shed 6 bases and J shed 7 bases, with 19 bases lying between them. This CDR3 has 14 residues. The CDR3 region has the DNA TGTGCCAGCAGGCGGGACATGGATTTGGGGGAGCAGTACTTC. It encodes CASRRDMDLGEQYF. The full variable domain, rest sourced from reference TRBV28 and TRBJ2-7, is DVKVTQSSRYLVKRTGEKVFLECVQDMDHENMFWYRQDPGLGLRLIYFSYDVKMKEKGDIPEGYSVSREKKERFSLILESASTNQTSMYLCASRRDMDLGEQYFGPGTRLTVT.

This chain uses TRBV21-1 with TRBJ2-5; the D segment call TRBD1 is taken from the table without a DNA check. TRBV21-1 is marked as a pseudogene. CDR3 length equals 16 residues. CDR3 sequence reads: CASSSRTEKYQETQYF. CDR3 coding DNA: TGTGCCAGCAGCTCCCGGACAGAGAAGTACCAAGAGACCCAGTACTTC.

The gene calls are TRBV6-1 and TRBJ1-5; 10 bases fit TRBD1. Trimming removed 6 bases from V and 6 bases from J; junction bases left unmatched: 8. This CDR3 has 15 residues. CDR1 is MNHNS and CDR2 is SASEGT in the germline V gene. This chain's CDR3 is CASRPGQGISQPQHF. CDR3 DNA: TGTGCCAGCAGGCCGGGACAGGGGATTAGTCAGCCCCAGCATTTT.

This clone appeared a few times. Written as DNA, the CDR3 is TGTGCCAGCAGCTTATTCGGGGGACAGGGGTCTACCGGGGAGCTGTTTTTT. Its translation: CASSLFGGQGSTGELFF. The rearrangement links TRBV11-3 to TRBJ2-2; 10 positions match TRBD1. CDR1 is SGHNT and CDR2 is YENEEA in the germline V gene. Trimming cost V 2 bases and J 5 bases; bases outside gene matches: 8. The CDR3 contains 17 residues.

A remark on this clone: One junction end does not reproduce the germline sequence, and a read error may be involved. V gene TRBV30 combines with J gene TRBJ2-1, with D perhaps matching TRBD1 (5 bases). The CDR3 length is 11 residues. Germline V gives CDR1 GTSNPN, CDR2 SVGIG (reference sequence). CDR3 nucleotides: TGTGCCTGGAGTTTCGGACAACAGCCCGTCTTC. As protein: CAWSFGQQPVF. Together with reference TRBV30 and TRBJ2-1, the CDR3 gives the full variable domain: SQTIHQWPATLVQPVGSPLSLECTVEGTSNPNLYWYRQAAGRGLQLLFYSVGIGQISSEVPQNLSASRPQDRQFILSSKKLLLSDSGFYLCAWSFGQQPVFGPGTRLTVL.

The chain uses TRBV7-6 and TRBJ2-3; 10 bases are a match to TRBD2. Germline V gene sequence: CDR1 SGHVS, CDR2 FNYEAQ. Losses at the gene ends were 5 bases for V and 2 bases for J; bases not matched to a gene: 7. The CDR3 sequence is 16 residues long. The CDR3 loop reads CASSMTSGRDTDTQYF. CDR3 coding DNA: TGTGCCAGCAGCATGACTAGCGGGCGGGACACAGATACGCAGTATTTT.

The CDR3 DNA follows: TGCGCCAGCAGCTTGGAAACAGGGAATGAAAAACTGTTTTTT. Amino acids: CASSLETGNEKLFF. The V gene is TRBV5-1, the J gene TRBJ1-4; tentatively, D is TRBD1 (6 bases). The CDR3 is 14 residues long. CDR1 is SGHRS, CDR2 YFSETQ, per germline. Trimming left V 0 bases short and J 5 bases short, with 8 bases between.

This chain uses TRBV23-1 with TRBJ1-1, with no clear D. TRBV23-1 is sorted into the ORF group, with uncertain function. The length of the CDR3 is 14 residues. V lost 2 bases, J lost 1 base, and 8 bases lay in between. CDR3 in amino acids: CASSQAGQNTEAFF. CDR3 sequence (DNA): TGCGCCAGCAGTCAAGCGGGCCAGAACACTGAAGCTTTCTTT.

This clone has a handful of counts. The gene calls are TRBV6-1 and TRBJ2-5; D possibly corresponds to TRBD1 (6 bases). Per germline, CDR1 MNHNS and CDR2 SASEGT. Deletions cut 0 bases from V and 4 bases from J, with 12 bases between. This CDR3 is built from 15 residues. CDR3 region: CASSEAQRTAETQYF. The CDR3 DNA sequence: TGTGCCAGCAGTGAAGCGCAGAGGACAGCAGAGACCCAGTACTTC.

The rearrangement uses TRBV28 and TRBJ2-7; 7 bases agree with TRBD2. Trimming took 1 base from V and 2 from J; bases not matched to a gene: 2. Germline V gene lookup returns CDR1 MDHEN and CDR2 SYDVKM. This CDR3 region has 14 residues. CDR3 DNA: TGTGCCAGCAGTTTATTCGGGGGGACCTACGAGCAGTACTTC. This codes for CASSLFGGTYEQYF.

Here the CDR3 reads CASSLGDLNYEQYF. CDR3 DNA: TGTGCCAGCAGCTTAGGGGACCTGAATTACGAGCAGTACTTC. The chain joins TRBV7-2 to TRBJ2-7; D is perhaps TRBD1 or TRBD2 (5 bases each). V was clipped by 1 base and J by 4 bases, with 11 bases between them. The CDR3 extends over 14 amino acids. CDR1 and CDR2 (germline): SGHTA, FQGNSA.

The chain has TRBV11-2 and TRBJ2-1, with D uncertain. Trimming cost V 8 bases and J 4 bases, with 12 bases left between them. The germline V gene has CDR1 SGHAT and CDR2 FQNNGV. CDR3 length: 13 amino acids. CDR3 DNA sequence: TGTGCCAGCGGGGTTCATGGTTACAATGAGCAGTTCTTC. Translated: CASGVHGYNEQFF.

This chain uses TRBV5-4 with TRBJ2-4; D may be TRBD1 or TRBD2 (6 bases each). In germline, CDR1 is SGHNT, CDR2 YYREEE (reference sequence). This CDR3 has 16 residues. Trimming removed 3 bases at V and 6 bases at J, with 19 bases between. The CDR3 loop reads CASSSGGGGLGNIQYF. The CDR3, as DNA: TGTGCCAGCAGCTCAGGAGGAGGGGGGCTCGGAAACATTCAGTACTTC.